Listed below are T cell receptor beta chains from one sample, sequenced in a study of response to subunit inactivated influenza vaccine. TCRdb itself ran the RT-PCR reads through MiXCR, one entry per CDR3 protein. The sample records some 800,000 distinct CDR3 sequences, approximately 22% being singletons. Sequenced here: PBMCs from blood, sampled roughly 5 days after vaccination. The receptors here all came from a man aged 45-65 years who received an inactivated influenza vaccine. Each CDR3 is given with its conserved first and last residue. A D gene is named only where the DNA matches it firmly. Some rows mark clone size as missing; the rest say once, few, many or name a class of expanded clone.

size: many
V: TRBV20-1
D: .
J: TRBJ1-3
DNA: TGCAGTGCTAGAGATTTACTGGACACCATATATTTT
CDR3: CSARDLLDTIYF

size: few
V: TRBV6-2/TRBV6-3
D: TRBD2
J: TRBJ2-3
DNA: TGTGCCAGCAGAAACCGCGGGGGGCCAAGGGATACGCAGTATTTT
CDR3: CASRNRGGPRDTQYF

size: few
V: TRBV5-6
D: .
J: TRBJ2-1
DNA: TGTGCCAGCAGCTTTAGGGTGGGGGGCACTGAGCAGTTCTTC
CDR3: CASSFRVGGTEQFF

size: .
V: TRBV7-2
D: TRBD1
J: TRBJ2-1
DNA: TGTGCCAGCACCATAGGGGGCTCTGGCCACAATGAGCAGTTCTTC
CDR3: CASTIGGSGHNEQFF

size: .
V: TRBV21-1
D: .
J: TRBJ2-3
DNA: TGTGCCAGCATCGGCGGACTAGCGGGACACACAGATACGCAGTATTTT
CDR3: CASIGGLAGHTDTQYF

size: few
V: TRBV20-1
D: .
J: TRBJ1-6
DNA: TGCAGTGCTAGTCTCGGGGACTGGGTGGATTCACCCCTCCACTTT
CDR3: CSASLGDWVDSPLHF

size: .
V: TRBV29-1
D: .
J: TRBJ1-2
DNA: TGCAGCGTTGCTATACCGGGACTCGGACTCTATGGCTACACCTTC
CDR3: CSVAIPGLGLYGYTF

size: few
V: TRBV6-1
D: TRBD2
J: TRBJ2-3
DNA: TGTGCCAGCAGTCTTCTAACTGGGGTAGCGGGGCAAAATACGCAGTATTTT
CDR3: CASSLLTGVAGQNTQYF

size: .
V: TRBV4-3
D: .
J: TRBJ2-1
DNA: TGCGCCAGCAGCCAAGACTCCACCCGGGGGGCTCAGTTCTTC
CDR3: CASSQDSTRGAQFF

size: .
V: TRBV11-3
D: TRBD2
J: TRBJ2-1
DNA: TGTGCCAGCAGCTCCTCAACTAGCGGGGGGTTCAATGAGCAGTTCTTC
CDR3: CASSSSTSGGFNEQFF

size: .
V: TRBV6-5
D: .
J: TRBJ2-1
DNA: TGTGCCAGCAGTTCCTATAGCGGAGGGAACAATGAGCAGTTCTTC
CDR3: CASSSYSGGNNEQFF

size: .
V: TRBV12-3/TRBV12-4
D: .
J: TRBJ1-2
DNA: TGTGCCAGCAGTCCCTCATATAACTATGGCTACACCTTC
CDR3: CASSPSYNYGYTF

size: few
V: TRBV11-2
D: TRBD1
J: TRBJ2-1
DNA: TGTGCCAGCAGCTTGGGGGACAGGGAAATGGATGAGCAGTTCTTC
CDR3: CASSLGDREMDEQFF

size: few
V: TRBV28
D: .
J: TRBJ2-3
DNA: TGTGCCAGCAGTTTCTTACAGTTTTCAGATACGCAGTATTTT
CDR3: CASSFLQFSDTQYF

size: many
V: TRBV20-1
D: TRBD1
J: TRBJ2-5
DNA: TGCAGTGCTGACACAGGGGTTGGAGAGACCCAGTACTTC
CDR3: CSADTGVGETQYF

size: .
V: TRBV4-3
D: TRBD2
J: TRBJ2-1
DNA: TGCGCCAGCAGCCAAGATCGCCAGCGGGGGGGCGATGAGCAGTTCTTC
CDR3: CASSQDRQRGGDEQFF

size: few
V: TRBV20-1
D: .
J: TRBJ2-2
DNA: TGCAGTGCTAGAGGACGTAACGGGGAGCTGTTTTTT
CDR3: CSARGRNGELFF

size: few
V: TRBV6-1
D: TRBD2
J: TRBJ2-3
DNA: TGTGCCAGCAGGGGACTAGCGGGTGGCACAGATACGCAGTATTTT
CDR3: CASRGLAGGTDTQYF

size: few
V: TRBV7-2
D: .
J: TRBJ2-7
DNA: TGTGCCAGCAGCCTAATTCACCGCGAGCAGTACTTC
CDR3: CASSLIHREQYF

size: .
V: TRBV4-2
D: TRBD1
J: TRBJ1-1
DNA: TGTGCCAGCAGCCATACCGGGACAGACACTGAAGCTTTCTTT
CDR3: CASSHTGTDTEAFF

size: .
V: TRBV6-1
D: TRBD2
J: TRBJ2-7
DNA: TGTGCCAGCACCCCGTTTTATAGCGGGAGCTACGAGCAGTACTTC
CDR3: CASTPFYSGSYEQYF

size: many
V: TRBV6-5
D: .
J: TRBJ2-1
DNA: TGTGCCAGCAGTTACGGCCTAGGGGACAATGAGCAGTTCTTC
CDR3: CASSYGLGDNEQFF

size: few
V: TRBV6-5
D: .
J: TRBJ1-5
DNA: TGTGCCCGGGGGGGGAGCAATCAGCCCCAGCATTTT
CDR3: CARGGSNQPQHF

size: many
V: TRBV5-1
D: .
J: TRBJ2-7
DNA: TGCGCCAGCAGCCCTTCGGACGGCTACGAGCAGTACTTC
CDR3: CASSPSDGYEQYF

size: .
V: TRBV5-4
D: .
J: TRBJ2-2
DNA: TGTGCCAGCAGCGGGCTAGTAACCGGGGAGCTGTTTTTT
CDR3: CASSGLVTGELFF

size: many
V: TRBV15
D: .
J: TRBJ1-4
DNA: TGTGCCACCAGCAGCGGACTTAATGAAAAACTGTTTTTT
CDR3: CATSSGLNEKLFF

size: .
V: TRBV5-1
D: TRBD2
J: TRBJ2-7
DNA: TGCGCCAGCAGCGGGGGACTAGCGGACCACTACGAGCAGTACTTC
CDR3: CASSGGLADHYEQYF

size: .
V: TRBV6-2/TRBV6-3
D: TRBD2
J: TRBJ2-1
DNA: TGTGCCAGCAGGTCTAGCGGGGGCATGCCCTACAATGAGCAGTTCTTC
CDR3: CASRSSGGMPYNEQFF

size: .
V: TRBV30
D: .
J: TRBJ2-1
DNA: TGTGCCTGGAGTGTTGCCCCCTCCAATGAGCAGTTCTTC
CDR3: CAWSVAPSNEQFF

size: few
V: TRBV6-5
D: TRBD1
J: TRBJ2-7
DNA: TGTGCCAGCAGTTACTCCAGGGGGCCCGCCTACGAGCAGTACTTC
CDR3: CASSYSRGPAYEQYF

size: many
V: TRBV4-3
D: .
J: TRBJ1-4
DNA: TGCGCCAGCAGCCAAGATTTCCCGGGAGGGCGACTGTTTTTT
CDR3: CASSQDFPGGRLFF

size: .
V: TRBV20-1
D: .
J: TRBJ2-7
DNA: TGCAGTGCATCTCCTTTGAAGTACGAGCAGTACTTC
CDR3: CSASPLKYEQYF

size: .
V: TRBV6-5
D: TRBD2
J: TRBJ2-1
DNA: TGTGCCAGCAGTTACTCCAGGCTAGCGGGAGGGCCAGATGAGCAGTTCTTC
CDR3: CASSYSRLAGGPDEQFF

size: many
V: TRBV12-3/TRBV12-4
D: .
J: TRBJ1-6
DNA: TGTGCCAGCAGTTTAGGGCAGGGGAACAATTCACCCCTCCACTTT
CDR3: CASSLGQGNNSPLHF

size: .
V: TRBV2
D: TRBD2
J: TRBJ2-1
DNA: TGTGCCAGCAGTGAACAAGCGGGACCTCGATATCAGCAGTTCTTC
CDR3: CASSEQAGPRYQQFF

size: few
V: TRBV29-1
D: TRBD1
J: TRBJ1-2
DNA: TGCAGCGTTGTAGTCGGACAGGGGCGCGCTGATGGCTACACCTTC
CDR3: CSVVVGQGRADGYTF

size: .
V: TRBV20-1
D: TRBD2
J: TRBJ2-7
DNA: TGCAGTGCTAGAGTAGCGGGGCGCACCTACGAGCAGTACTTC
CDR3: CSARVAGRTYEQYF

size: .
V: TRBV7-6
D: .
J: TRBJ1-1
DNA: TGTGCCAGCAGCTTAGCTGGTACCTTGGGTACTGAAGCTTTCTTT
CDR3: CASSLAGTLGTEAFF

size: .
V: TRBV18
D: TRBD1
J: TRBJ2-7
DNA: TGTGCCAGCTCCGCCGCGACCGGGACAGGGTCCTACGAGCAGTACTTC
CDR3: CASSAATGTGSYEQYF

size: few
V: TRBV4-2
D: .
J: TRBJ2-4
DNA: TGTGCCAGCAGCCAAGTGGGGGTTGATATAGCCAAAAACATTCAGTACTTC
CDR3: CASSQVGVDIAKNIQYF

size: .
V: TRBV9
D: .
J: TRBJ1-2
DNA: TGTGCCAGCAGCGGCCAGGGGCAGGGCTATGGCTACACCTTC
CDR3: CASSGQGQGYGYTF

size: .
V: TRBV27
D: .
J: TRBJ2-3
DNA: TGTGCCAGCAAACCGGGACTCCCGCTACCAGATACGCAGTATTTT
CDR3: CASKPGLPLPDTQYF

size: .
V: TRBV11-2
D: TRBD2
J: TRBJ2-3
DNA: TGTGCCAGCAGCCCCAAACTAGCGGGGGACACAGATACGCAGTATTTT
CDR3: CASSPKLAGDTDTQYF

size: .
V: TRBV20-1
D: .
J: TRBJ2-4
DNA: TGCAGTGCTTCCCGTTGGGGGCACATTCAGTACTTC
CDR3: CSASRWGHIQYF